What follows is one T cell receptor beta chain and its context. Its matching antigen is unknown. Then a second PCR, running about 7 to 11 cycles, was carried out with a sample-barcoded 5' primer and a J-beta primer mix. TCRdb re-derived calls from the 5' RACE reads in MiXCR, one entry per CDR3 protein. Among about 1.8 million distinct CDR3 sequences listed, approximately 50% were seen once. This entry belongs to a study of blood T cells in healthy people across ages. CDR1 and CDR2 from the germline V gene are MGHRA and YSYEKL. Trimming cost V 0 bases and J 4 bases; bases outside gene matches: 16. CDR3 length: 20 residues. Overall study findings and caveats: Leaving the PBMCs unsorted stopped any conclusive comparison of naive versus antigen-experienced cells. Correlation between TCR beta diversity and naive T cell percentage was strong.

Donors were systemically healthy Caucasian individuals from Russia aged about 6 to 95 years. At least 5 micrograms of total RNA were extracted per sample. This receptor was taken from a middle-aged woman in good health. The sample consisted of blood. This sequence joins TRBV4-1 and TRBJ2-3, with 10 bases identical to TRBD2. The CDR3 region is CASSQEYMVGLAKGSDTQYF. CDR3 nucleotides: TGCGCCAGCAGCCAAGAATATATGGTGGGACTAGCGAAGGGGTCAGATACGCAGTATTTT.